These T cell receptor beta chains were read from a single sample in a study of early T cells in non-severe SARS-CoV-2 infection. Each CDR3 protein is one row after TCRdb ran MiXCR on the 5' RACE reads. The sample includes tens of thousands of distinct CDR3 sequences, over 7% seen only once; the top ten take 20%. The specimen sequenced was whole blood. All receptors come from an adult who was a healthcare worker with PCR-confirmed SARS-CoV-2 infection or an uninfected control (not recorded which). The CDR3 runs from the conserved cysteine through the conserved F or W. Each record gives: V gene, J gene, CDR3 protein.

TRBV20-1	TRBJ1-5	CSATPGQGFHQPQHF
TRBV5-1	TRBJ2-1	CASSLATSGRGNEQFF
TRBV2	TRBJ1-5	CASSPSVGNQPQHF
TRBV30	TRBJ1-1	CAWTPGGPEAFF
TRBV11-3	TRBJ2-7	CASSSRQGVDEQYF
TRBV6-5	TRBJ1-4	CASSIRREEKLFF
TRBV20-1	TRBJ2-3	CSCPLAGLTNTQYF
TRBV30	TRBJ1-1	CAWSGGRGTEAFF
TRBV19	TRBJ2-5	CASSIPGAYQETQYF
TRBV7-9	TRBJ1-4	CASSSAVEKLFF
TRBV7-9	TRBJ1-1	CASSPVPGTEAFF